The entry below gives a single T cell receptor (beta chain) sequence along with its context. Its antigen is currently unknown. The sample is drawn from a study of shared clonotypes between healthy human individuals. On the study more broadly: Each donor's CD8 memory used one plate, CD8 naive two, each CD4 subset three.

Study-level points and caveats: Unshared clonotypes carried lower generation probabilities than those common to all four donors. Some naive CD4 clonotypes, around 5%, turned up in common across a few donors.

Deep-level running was used for the assay. TCRdb's table, derived via immunoSEQ multiplex PCR, lists solely in-frame clones and lacks some. The sample yields some 2 million clones, about 95% seen once. Naive-designated CD8 cells lacked CD45RO, were positively enriched for CCR7, and omitted terminally differentiated effector memory CD45RA+ cells. Germline V gene data show CDR1 as LGHNA and CDR2 as YSLEER. The CDR3 runs 13 residues. V dropped 1 base and J dropped 8; count of bases not matched to a gene: 2. The V gene is TRBV4-3, the J gene TRBJ2-4; 7 positions match TRBD2. This TCR came from a man aged 18 to 29 in good health. Sequenced sample: naive CD8+ T cells sorted from blood. CDR3 loop: CASSQGEGHIQYF. CDR3 coding DNA: TGCGCCAGCAGCCAAGGGGAGGGACACATTCAGTACTTC.